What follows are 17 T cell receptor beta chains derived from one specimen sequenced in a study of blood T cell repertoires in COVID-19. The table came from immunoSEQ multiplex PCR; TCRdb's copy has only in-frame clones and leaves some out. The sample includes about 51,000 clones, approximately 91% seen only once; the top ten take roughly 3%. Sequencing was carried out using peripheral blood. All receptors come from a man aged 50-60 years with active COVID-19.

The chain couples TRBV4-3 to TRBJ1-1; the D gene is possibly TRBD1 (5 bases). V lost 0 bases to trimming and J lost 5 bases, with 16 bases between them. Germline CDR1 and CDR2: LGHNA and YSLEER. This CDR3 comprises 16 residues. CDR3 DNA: TGCGCCAGCAGCCAAGATAAGGAGGGGAGGTGGACTGAAGCTTTCTTT. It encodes CASSQDKEGRWTEAFF.

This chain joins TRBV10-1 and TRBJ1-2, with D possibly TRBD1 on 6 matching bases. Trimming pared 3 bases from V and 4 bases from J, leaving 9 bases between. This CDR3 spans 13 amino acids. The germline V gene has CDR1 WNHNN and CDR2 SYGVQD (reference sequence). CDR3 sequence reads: CASSEYRAYGYTF. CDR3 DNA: TGCGCCAGCAGTGAATACAGGGCCTATGGCTACACCTTC.

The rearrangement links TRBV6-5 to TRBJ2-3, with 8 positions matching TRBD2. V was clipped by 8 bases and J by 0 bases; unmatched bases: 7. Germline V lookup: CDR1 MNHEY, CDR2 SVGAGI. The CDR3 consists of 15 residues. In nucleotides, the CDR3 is TGTGCCAGCTCGCGGGAGGCCCTAAGCACAGATACGCAGTATTTT. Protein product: CASSREALSTDTQYF.

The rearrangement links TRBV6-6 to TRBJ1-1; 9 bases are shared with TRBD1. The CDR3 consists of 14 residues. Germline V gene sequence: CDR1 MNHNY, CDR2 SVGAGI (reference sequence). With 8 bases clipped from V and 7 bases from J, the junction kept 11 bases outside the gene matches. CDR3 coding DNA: TGTGCCAGCGGCGCACCCGGGACAGGGCTTGAAGCTTTCTTT. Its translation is CASGAPGTGLEAFF.

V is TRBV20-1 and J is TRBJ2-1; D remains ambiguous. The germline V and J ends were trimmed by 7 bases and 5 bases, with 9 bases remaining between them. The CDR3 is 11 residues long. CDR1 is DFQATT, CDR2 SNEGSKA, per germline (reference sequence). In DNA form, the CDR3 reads TGCAGTGGACTGGATAACAATGAGCAGTTCTTC. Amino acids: CSGLDNNEQFF.

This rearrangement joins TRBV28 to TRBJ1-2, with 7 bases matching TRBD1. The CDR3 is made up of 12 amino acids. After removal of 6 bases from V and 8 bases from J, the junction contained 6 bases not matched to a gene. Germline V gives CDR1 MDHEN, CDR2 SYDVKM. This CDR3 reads CASSLTGKGYTF. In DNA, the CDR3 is TGTGCCAGCAGCCTGACAGGGAAAGGCTACACCTTC.

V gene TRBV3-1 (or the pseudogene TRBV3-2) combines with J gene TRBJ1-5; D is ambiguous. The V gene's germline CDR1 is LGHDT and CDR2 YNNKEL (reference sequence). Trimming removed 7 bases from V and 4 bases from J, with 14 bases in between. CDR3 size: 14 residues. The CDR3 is CASTQSGRNQPQHF. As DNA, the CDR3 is TGTGCCAGCACCCAGAGTGGGAGGAATCAGCCCCAGCATTTT.

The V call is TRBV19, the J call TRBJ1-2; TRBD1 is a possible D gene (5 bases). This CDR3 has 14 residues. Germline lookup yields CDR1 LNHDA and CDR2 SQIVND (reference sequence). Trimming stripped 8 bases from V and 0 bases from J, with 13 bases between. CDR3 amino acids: CASLPAGTNYGYTF. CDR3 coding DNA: TGTGCCAGTCTCCCGGCAGGGACTAACTATGGCTACACCTTC. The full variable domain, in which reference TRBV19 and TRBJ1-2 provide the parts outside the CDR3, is DGGITQSPKYLFRKEGQNVTLSCEQNLNHDAMYWYRQDPGQGLRLIYYSQIVNDFQKGDIAEGYSVSREKKESFPLTVTSAQKNPTAFYLCASLPAGTNYGYTFGSGTRLTVV.

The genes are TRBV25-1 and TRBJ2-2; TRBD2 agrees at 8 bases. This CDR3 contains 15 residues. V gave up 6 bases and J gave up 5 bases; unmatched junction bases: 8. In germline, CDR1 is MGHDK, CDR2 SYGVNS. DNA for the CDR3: TGTGCCAGCAGCGGGGGGGCCTGGCGGACCGGGGAGCTGTTTTTT. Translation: CASSGGAWRTGELFF.

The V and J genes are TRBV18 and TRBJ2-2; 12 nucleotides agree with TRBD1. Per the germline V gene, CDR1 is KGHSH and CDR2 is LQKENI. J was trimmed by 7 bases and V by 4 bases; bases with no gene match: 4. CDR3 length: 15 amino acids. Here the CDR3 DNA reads TGTGCCAGCTCACTCGGGACAGGGGGCATCGGGGAGCTGTTTTTT. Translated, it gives CASSLGTGGIGELFF.

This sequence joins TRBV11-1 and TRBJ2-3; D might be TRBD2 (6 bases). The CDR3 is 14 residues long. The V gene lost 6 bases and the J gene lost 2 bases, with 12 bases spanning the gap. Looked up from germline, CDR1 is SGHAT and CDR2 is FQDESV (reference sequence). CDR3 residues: CASRKAGYTDTQYF. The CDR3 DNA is TGTGCCAGCAGGAAGGCGGGATACACAGATACGCAGTATTTT.

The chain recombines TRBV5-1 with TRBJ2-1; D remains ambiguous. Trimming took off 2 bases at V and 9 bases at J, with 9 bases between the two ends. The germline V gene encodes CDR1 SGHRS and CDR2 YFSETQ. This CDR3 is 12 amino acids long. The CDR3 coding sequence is TGCGCCAGCAGCTTCTCCCTCGGTGAGCAGTTCTTC. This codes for CASSFSLGEQFF.

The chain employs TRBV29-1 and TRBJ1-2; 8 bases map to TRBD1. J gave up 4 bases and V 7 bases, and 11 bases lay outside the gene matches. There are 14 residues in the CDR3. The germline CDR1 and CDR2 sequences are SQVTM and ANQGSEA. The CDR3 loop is CSAWGGTGGYGYTF. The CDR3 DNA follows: TGCAGCGCTTGGGGGGGCACAGGGGGCTATGGCTACACCTTC.

The CDR3 is CASSFTGGVGKLFF. CDR3 nucleotide sequence: TGTGCCAGCAGCTTCACAGGGGGCGTAGGGAAACTGTTTTTT. The V gene is TRBV6-4, the J gene TRBJ1-4; TRBD1 agrees at 9 bases. J gave up 11 bases and V 6 bases, and 10 bases lay outside the gene matches. The CDR3 length is 14 residues. Germline V gene lookup returns CDR1 MRHNA and CDR2 SNTAGT.

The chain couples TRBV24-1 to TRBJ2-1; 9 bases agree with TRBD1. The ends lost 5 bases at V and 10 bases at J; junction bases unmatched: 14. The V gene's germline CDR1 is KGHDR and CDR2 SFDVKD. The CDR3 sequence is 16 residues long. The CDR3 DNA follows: TGTGCCACCAGTGCCCCCACCGGGACAGGGAGGTGGGAGCAGTTCTTC. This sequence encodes CATSAPTGTGRWEQFF.

The DNA for the CDR3 is TGTGCCAGCAGAGGACTAGCTCCCCACAATGAGCAGTTCTTC. Translating gives CASRGLAPHNEQFF. This sequence joins TRBV6-6 and TRBJ2-1; 8 positions match TRBD2. Looked up from germline, CDR1 is MNHNY and CDR2 is SVGAGI (reference sequence). Trimming removed 6 bases from V and 5 bases from J; junction bases left unmatched: 6. CDR3 size: 14 residues.

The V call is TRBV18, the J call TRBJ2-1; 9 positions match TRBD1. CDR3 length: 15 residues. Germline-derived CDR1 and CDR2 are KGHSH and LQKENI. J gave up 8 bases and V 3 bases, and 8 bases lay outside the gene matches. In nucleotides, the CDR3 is TGTGCCAGCTCACCCCCGGGACAGGGAATGGATGAGCAGTTCTTC. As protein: CASSPPGQGMDEQFF.